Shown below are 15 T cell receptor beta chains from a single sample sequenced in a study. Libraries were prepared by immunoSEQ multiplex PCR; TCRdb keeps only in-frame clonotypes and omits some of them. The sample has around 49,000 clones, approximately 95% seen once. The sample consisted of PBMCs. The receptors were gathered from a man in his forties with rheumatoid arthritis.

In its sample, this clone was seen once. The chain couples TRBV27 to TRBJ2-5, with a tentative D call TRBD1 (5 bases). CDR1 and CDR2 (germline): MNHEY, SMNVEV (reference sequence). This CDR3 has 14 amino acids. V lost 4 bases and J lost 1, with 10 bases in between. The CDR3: CASSSWGIQETQYF. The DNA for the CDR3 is TGTGCCAGCAGTTCCTGGGGCATCCAAGAGACCCAGTACTTC.

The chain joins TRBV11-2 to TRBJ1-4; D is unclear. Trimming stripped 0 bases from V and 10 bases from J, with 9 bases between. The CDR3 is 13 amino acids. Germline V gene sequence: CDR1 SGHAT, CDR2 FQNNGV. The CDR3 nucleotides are TGTGCCAGCAGCTTAGAGATTGGGGTAAAACTGTTTTTT. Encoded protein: CASSLEIGVKLFF.

CDR3 nucleotides: TGTGCCAGCAGCCAACCAGGGGTATGGGGCACTGAAGCTTTCTTT. Amino acid sequence: CASSQPGVWGTEAFF. V usage is TRBV14 and J usage is TRBJ1-1; possibly TRBD1 for D (6 bases). The length of the CDR3 is 15 residues. V was clipped by 2 bases and J by 4 bases, with 14 bases between them. The V gene's germline CDR1 is SGHDN and CDR2 FVKESK.

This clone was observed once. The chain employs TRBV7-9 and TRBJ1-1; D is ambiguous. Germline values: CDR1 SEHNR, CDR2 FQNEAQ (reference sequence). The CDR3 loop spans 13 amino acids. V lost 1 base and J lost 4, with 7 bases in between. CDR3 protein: CASSLGDRTEAFF. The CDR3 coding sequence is TGTGCCAGCAGCTTAGGCGATCGCACTGAAGCTTTCTTT.

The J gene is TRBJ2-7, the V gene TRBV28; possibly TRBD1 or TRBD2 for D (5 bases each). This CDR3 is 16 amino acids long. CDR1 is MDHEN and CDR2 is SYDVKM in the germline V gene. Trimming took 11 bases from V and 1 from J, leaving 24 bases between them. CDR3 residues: CAAGAPRGPSSYEQYF. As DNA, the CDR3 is TGTGCCGCTGGGGCGCCCCGGGGTCCGTCATCCTACGAGCAGTACTTC.

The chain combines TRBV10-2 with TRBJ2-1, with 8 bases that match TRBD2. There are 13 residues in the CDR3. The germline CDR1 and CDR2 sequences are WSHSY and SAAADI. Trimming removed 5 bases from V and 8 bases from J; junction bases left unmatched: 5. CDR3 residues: CASSPGLEYEQFF. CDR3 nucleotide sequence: TGCGCCAGCAGTCCGGGACTAGAGTATGAGCAGTTCTTC.

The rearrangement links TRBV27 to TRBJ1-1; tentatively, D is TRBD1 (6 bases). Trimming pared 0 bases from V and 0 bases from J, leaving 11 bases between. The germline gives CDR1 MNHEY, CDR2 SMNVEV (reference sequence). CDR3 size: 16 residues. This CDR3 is CASSLSDRSLNTEAFF. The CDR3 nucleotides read TGTGCCAGCAGTTTATCGGACAGAAGCTTGAACACTGAAGCTTTCTTT.

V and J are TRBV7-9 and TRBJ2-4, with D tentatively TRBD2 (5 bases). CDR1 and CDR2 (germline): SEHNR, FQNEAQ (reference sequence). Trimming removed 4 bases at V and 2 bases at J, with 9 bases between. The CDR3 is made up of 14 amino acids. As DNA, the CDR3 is TGTGCCAGCAGCTCCACGGGGACCAAAAACATTCAGTACTTC. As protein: CASSSTGTKNIQYF.

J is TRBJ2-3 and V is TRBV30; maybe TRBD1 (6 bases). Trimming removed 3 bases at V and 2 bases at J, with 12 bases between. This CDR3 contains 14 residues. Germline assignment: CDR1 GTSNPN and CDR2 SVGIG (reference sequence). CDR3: CAWRVTGNTDTQYF. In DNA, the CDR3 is TGTGCCTGGAGGGTAACAGGGAACACAGATACGCAGTATTTT.

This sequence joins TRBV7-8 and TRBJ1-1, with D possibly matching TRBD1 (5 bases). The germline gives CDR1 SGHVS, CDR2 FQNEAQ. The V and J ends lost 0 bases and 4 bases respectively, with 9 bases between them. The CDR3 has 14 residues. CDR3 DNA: TGTGCCAGCAGCTTAGCGGGGGGAGGCACTGAAGCTTTCTTT. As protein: CASSLAGGGTEAFF.

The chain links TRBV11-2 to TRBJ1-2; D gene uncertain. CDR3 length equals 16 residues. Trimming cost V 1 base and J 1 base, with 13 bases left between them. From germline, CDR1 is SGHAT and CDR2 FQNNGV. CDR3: CASSLVSPAINYGYTF. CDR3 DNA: TGTGCCAGCAGCTTAGTGTCACCCGCTATTAACTATGGCTACACCTTC. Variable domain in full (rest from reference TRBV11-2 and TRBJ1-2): EAGVAQSPRYKIIEKRQSVAFWCNPISGHATLYWYQQILGQGPKLLIQFQNNGVVDDSQLPKDRFSAERLKGVDSTLKIQPAKLEDSAVYLCASSLVSPAINYGYTFGSGTRLTVV.

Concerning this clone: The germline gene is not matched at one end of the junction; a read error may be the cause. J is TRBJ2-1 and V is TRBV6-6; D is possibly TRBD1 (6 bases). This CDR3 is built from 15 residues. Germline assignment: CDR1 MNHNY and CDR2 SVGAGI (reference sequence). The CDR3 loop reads CVSSYRTVPYNEQFF. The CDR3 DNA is TGTGTCAGCAGTTACAGGACAGTGCCTTACAATGAGCAGTTCTTC.

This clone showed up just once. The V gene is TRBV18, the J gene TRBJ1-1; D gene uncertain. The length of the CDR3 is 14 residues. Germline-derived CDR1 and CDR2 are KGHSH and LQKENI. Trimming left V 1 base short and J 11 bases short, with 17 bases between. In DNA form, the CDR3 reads TGTGCCAGCTCACCACTGGACCCTCCACCTCGCGCTTTCTTT. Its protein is CASSPLDPPPRAFF.

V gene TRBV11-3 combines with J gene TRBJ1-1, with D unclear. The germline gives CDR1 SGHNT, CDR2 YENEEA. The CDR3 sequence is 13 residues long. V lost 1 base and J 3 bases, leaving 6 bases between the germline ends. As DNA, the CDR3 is TGTGCCAGCAGCTTAGTTAGGGACACTGAAGCTTTCTTT. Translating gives CASSLVRDTEAFF.

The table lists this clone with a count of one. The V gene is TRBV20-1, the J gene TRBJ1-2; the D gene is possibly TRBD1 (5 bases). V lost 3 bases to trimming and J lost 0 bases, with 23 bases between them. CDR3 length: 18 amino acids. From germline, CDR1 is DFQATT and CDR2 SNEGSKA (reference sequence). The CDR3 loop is CSASPSGRGRVPNYGYTF. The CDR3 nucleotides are TGCAGTGCTAGTCCCTCTGGGAGGGGAAGGGTGCCTAACTATGGCTACACCTTC.